The entry below gives a single T cell receptor beta chain sequence along with its context. Its antigen remains undetermined. The input lacks base qualities; no much larger clone sits a single base away. The sample belongs to a study of blood T cells in healthy people across ages (dated by TCRdb to 2013 to 2016). Regarding the complete study: In model experiments, template switching captured roughly one uniquely barcoded TCR beta cDNA molecule for every two T cells. To track age-related changes in TCR beta repertoire diversity, the study relied on deep sequencing normalized with unique cDNA molecular identifiers. The donors were split into four age groups: young (average around 15 years), middle-aged (39), aged (over 55) and long-lived (over 75). To avoid experimental bias, donors of different ages were distributed randomly across sequencing lanes. The study analyzed two additional independent replicas of 1 million unique cDNA reads from the same blood draw for two donors, one aged 18 to 30 and one aged 80 or older.

Systemically healthy Caucasian individuals from Russia, around 38 in total and aged roughly 6 to 95 years, were included as donors. About 10 milliliters of peripheral blood were collected from each donor into EDTA-treated Vacutainer tubes. Ficoll-Paque density-gradient centrifugation was used to isolate PBMCs, with at least 6 million per sample. Total RNA was extracted from PBMCs with Trizol reagent, with at least 5 micrograms obtained per sample. For every donor, flow cytometry on a PBMC aliquot measured the percentage of naive CD45RAhigh/CD27high T cells. Study-wide findings and limitations: Estimates of total diversity based on one million sequenced T cells were regarded as lower bounds and as underestimates. As age increased, observed TCR beta diversity per million T cells dropped in a roughly linear way, and a significant reduction was already evident by age about 40. The percentage of naive T cells measured by flow cytometry correlated strongly with observed TCR beta diversity. Compared with the aged group, more naive CD4+ T cells, fewer expanded clones and increased TCR diversity were shown by the long-lived group, suggesting age selection. Because donor CMV infection status was unknown, age-related changes in expanded clonotypes were potentially confounded. Because profiling used bulk unsorted PBMCs, naive and antigen-experienced compartments could not be compared conclusively.

Libraries were built with 5' RACE. Sequenced on an Illumina HiSeq 2500. The second PCR ran for roughly 6 to 11 cycles and used a J-beta primer mix along with a sample-barcoded 5' primer. Each TCR beta cDNA molecule received a unique molecular identifier from a template-switch 5' adaptor carrying 12 random nucleotides. At least 3 million CDR3-containing paired-end reads were obtained from each sample. All of the RNA was converted into first-strand cDNA using the Mint cDNA synthesis kit, with a TRBC-specific oligonucleotide serving as the primer. After uracil-DNA glycosylase treatment, a first 18-cycle PCR used universal primers M1SS and BC2_uni_R on all cDNA. Under the source paper's analysis protocol: For normalization, 1 million high-quality reads were randomly selected from each sample, with every read carrying a distinct molecular identifier. Instead of being binned into consensus sequences, reads with shared molecular identifiers were discarded. MiTCR, with a Q25 quality threshold and the strictest error-elimination algorithm, was used for CDR3 identification, clonotype clustering and error correction. A nonparametric unseen species model using Euler transformation provided a lower-bound estimate of total TCR beta diversity. TCRdb reanalyzed the raw reads on its own, using fastp at Q25 for trimming and MiXCR for clone calling, and kept in-frame beta chains. CDR3 protein sequences are deduplicated, and each keeps its most common genes and DNA. The V and J calls follow TCRdb's processing rather than the paper's. The sample contains hundreds of thousands of distinct CDR3 sequences, approximately 48% of them found a single time. The biggest ten clones account for roughly 19% of the sample.

Based on the germline V gene, the CDR1 and CDR2 sequences are SGHAT and FQNNGV. The germline ends are 10 bases apart after V is trimmed by 3 bases and J by 10 bases. Including the terminal cysteine and phenylalanine, the CDR3 comprises 13 residues. Of all the DNA, just the CDR3 is kept, 39 bases in frame from base 1. This sequence was found in a man aged 60-69 years in good health. This sequence uses TRBV11-2 and TRBJ1-6; there is no confident call for the D gene. The sample was blood. The CDR3 sequence is CASSFISKSPLHF. The DNA sequence is TGTGCCAGCAGCTTCATCAGCAAGTCACCCCTCCACTTT.